This T cell receptor (beta chain) is drawn from a study of tissue T cells after allogeneic stem cell transplantation. Overall study results and limits: TCR repertoires tracked anatomic similarity, regardless of disease or transplant status.

Points on this clone: The target antigen is unknown.

Median post-mortem interval was around 9.3 hours for GI, liver, skin and lymphoid tissues. Sequencing of TCRbeta CDR3 at survey depth gave sequences and template counts. The data were produced by immunoSEQ multiplex PCR, yet TCRdb's version contains in-frame clones alone and is incomplete. The table lists 8,500 to 10,000 clones, roughly 56% of them singletons. Germline loops: CDR1 SGHRS, CDR2 YFSETQ. This CDR3 contains 17 residues. Trimming took off 2 bases at V and 0 bases at J, with 15 bases between the two ends. Specimen: tissue from the jejunum, collected at autopsy. This chain joins TRBV5-1 and TRBJ2-1; TRBD2 is a possible D gene (5 bases). This sequence originates from a female donor at least 60 years old with lung cancer. CDR3 sequence (DNA): TGCGCCAGCAGCTTAGGGCTAGCCAAAAGCTCCTACAATGAGCAGTTCTTC. Translation: CASSLGLAKSSYNEQFF.